This T cell receptor (beta chain) comes out of a study of T-cell reconstitution after alpha-beta-depleted transplantation in children. Concerning this clonotype itself: The antigen is not known.

It was with unique molecular identifiers that the TCRbeta library was prepared. In TCRdb, the PCR reads were re-called with MiXCR into one record per CDR3 protein. The profile shows 250,000 to 300,000 distinct CDR3 sequences, 10% of them singletons. Findings and caveats of the study: At around two months after transplant, the alpha-beta T cells were reportedly derived from several hundred expanded clones that came from non-depleted graft cells. Surviving recipient T cells and thymic progenitors accounted for the high day-60 TCRbeta diversity observed in some patients. T-cell counts and diversity at one year post-transplant came mainly from newly produced T cells.

CDR3 length: 15 amino acids. CDR1 MDHEN and CDR2 SYDVKM come from the germline V gene. Trimming cost V 5 bases and J 2 bases, with 10 bases left between them. This receptor was taken from a boy less than two years old with acute myeloid leukemia, due to receive a stem cell transplant. Here the sequenced sample was PBMCs, taken before TCRalphabeta/CD19-depleted stem cell transplant. The chain combines TRBV28 with TRBJ2-6; D uncertain. CDR3 residues: CASSVLEAGANVLTF. CDR3 sequence (DNA): TGTGCCAGCAGTGTCTTAGAGGCTGGGGCCAACGTCCTGACTTTC.